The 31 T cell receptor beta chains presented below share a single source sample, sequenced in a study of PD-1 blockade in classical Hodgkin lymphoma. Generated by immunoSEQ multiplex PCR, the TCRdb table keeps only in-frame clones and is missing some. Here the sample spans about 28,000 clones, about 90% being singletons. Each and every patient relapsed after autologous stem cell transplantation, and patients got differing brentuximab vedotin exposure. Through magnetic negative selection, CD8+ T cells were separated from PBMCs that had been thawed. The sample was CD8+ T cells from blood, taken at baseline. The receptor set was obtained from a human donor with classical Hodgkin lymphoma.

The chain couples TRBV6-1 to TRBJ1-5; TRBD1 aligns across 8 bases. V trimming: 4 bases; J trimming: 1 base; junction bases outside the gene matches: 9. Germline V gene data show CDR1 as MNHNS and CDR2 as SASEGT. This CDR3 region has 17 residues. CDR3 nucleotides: TGTGCCAGCAGTGGAGAACAGGGGGAGAGCAGCAATCAGCCCCAGCATTTT. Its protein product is CASSGEQGESSNQPQHF.

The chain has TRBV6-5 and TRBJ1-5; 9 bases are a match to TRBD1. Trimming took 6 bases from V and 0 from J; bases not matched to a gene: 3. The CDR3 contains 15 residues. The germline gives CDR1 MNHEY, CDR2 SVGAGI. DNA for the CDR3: TGTGCCAGCAGGAGACAGGGGGTTAGCAATCAGCCCCAGCATTTT. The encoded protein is CASRRQGVSNQPQHF.

CDR3 loop: CASSPTDYGYTF. In DNA form, the CDR3 reads TGTGCCAGTAGTCCGACAGACTATGGCTACACCTTC. The chain has TRBV19 and TRBJ1-2, with D maybe TRBD1 (5 bases). Trimming stripped 5 bases from V and 3 bases from J, with 7 bases between. The CDR3 has 12 amino acids. The germline V gene has CDR1 LNHDA and CDR2 SQIVND (reference sequence).

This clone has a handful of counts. The CDR3: CASSLGVDYGYTF. The CDR3 DNA reads TGTGCCAGCAGTTTAGGGGTCGACTATGGCTACACCTTC. The chain recombines TRBV27 with TRBJ1-2; D not certain. The CDR3 is made up of 13 amino acids. Germline V lookup: CDR1 MNHEY, CDR2 SMNVEV (reference sequence). Deletions cut 2 bases from V and 3 bases from J, with 7 bases between.

CDR3 amino acids: CASSQVGIVDTQYF. Here the CDR3 DNA reads TGCGCCAGCAGCCAGGTGGGGATAGTAGATACGCAGTATTTT. This rearrangement joins TRBV4-1 to TRBJ2-3; D unresolved. The CDR3 extends over 14 amino acids. Germline V gives CDR1 MGHRA, CDR2 YSYEKL. V lost 3 bases to trimming and J lost 5 bases, with 12 bases between them.

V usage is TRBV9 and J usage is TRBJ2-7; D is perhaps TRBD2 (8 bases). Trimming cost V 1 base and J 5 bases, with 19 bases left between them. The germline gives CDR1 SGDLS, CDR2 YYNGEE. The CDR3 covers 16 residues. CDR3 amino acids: CASSVQPREGAHEQYF. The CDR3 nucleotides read TGTGCCAGCAGCGTACAACCTCGGGAGGGGGCCCACGAGCAGTACTTC.

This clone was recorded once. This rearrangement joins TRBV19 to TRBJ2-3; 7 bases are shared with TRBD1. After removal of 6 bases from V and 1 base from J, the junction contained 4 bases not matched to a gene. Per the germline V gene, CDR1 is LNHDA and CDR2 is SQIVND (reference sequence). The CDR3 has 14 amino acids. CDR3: CASRRTGRTDTQYF. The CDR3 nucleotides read TGTGCCAGTAGGCGGACAGGTCGCACAGATACGCAGTATTTT.

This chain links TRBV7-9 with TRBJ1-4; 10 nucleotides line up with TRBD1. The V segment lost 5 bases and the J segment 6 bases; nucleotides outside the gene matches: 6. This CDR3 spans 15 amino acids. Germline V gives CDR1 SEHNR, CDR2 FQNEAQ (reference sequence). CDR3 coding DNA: TGTGCCAGCAGCACATACGGGACAGGGGATGAAAAACTGTTTTTT. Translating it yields CASSTYGTGDEKLFF.

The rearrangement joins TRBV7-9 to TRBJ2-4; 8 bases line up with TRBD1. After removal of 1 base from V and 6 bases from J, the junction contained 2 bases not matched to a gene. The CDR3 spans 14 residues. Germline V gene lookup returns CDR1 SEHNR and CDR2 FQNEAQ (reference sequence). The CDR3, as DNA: TGTGCCAGCAGCTTAGGACAGGGGAGAAACATTCAGTACTTC. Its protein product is CASSLGQGRNIQYF.

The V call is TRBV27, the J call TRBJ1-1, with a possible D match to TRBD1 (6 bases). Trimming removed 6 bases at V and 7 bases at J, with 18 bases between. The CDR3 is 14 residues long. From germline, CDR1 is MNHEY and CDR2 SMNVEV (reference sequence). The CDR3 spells CASSHEYRADEAFF. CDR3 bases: TGTGCCAGCAGCCACGAATACAGGGCTGATGAAGCTTTCTTT.

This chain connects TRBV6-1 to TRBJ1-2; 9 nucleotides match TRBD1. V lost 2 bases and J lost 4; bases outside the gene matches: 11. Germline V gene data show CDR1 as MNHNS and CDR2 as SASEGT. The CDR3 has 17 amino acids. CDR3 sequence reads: CASSERNSRDRAYGYTF. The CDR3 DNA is TGTGCCAGCAGTGAACGGAACTCCAGGGACAGGGCCTATGGCTACACCTTC.

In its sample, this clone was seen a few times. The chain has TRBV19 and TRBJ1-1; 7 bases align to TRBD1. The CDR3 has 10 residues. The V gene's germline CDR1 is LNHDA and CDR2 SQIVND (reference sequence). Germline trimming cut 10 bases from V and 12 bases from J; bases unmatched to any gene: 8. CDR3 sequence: CATLDRESFF. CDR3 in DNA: TGTGCCACCCTAGACAGGGAGTCTTTCTTT.

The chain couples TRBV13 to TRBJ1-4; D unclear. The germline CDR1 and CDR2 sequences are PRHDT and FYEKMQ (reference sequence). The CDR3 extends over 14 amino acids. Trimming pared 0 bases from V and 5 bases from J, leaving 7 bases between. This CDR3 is CASSLGGPNEKLFF. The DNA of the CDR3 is TGTGCCAGCAGCTTAGGGGGTCCCAATGAAAAACTGTTTTTT.

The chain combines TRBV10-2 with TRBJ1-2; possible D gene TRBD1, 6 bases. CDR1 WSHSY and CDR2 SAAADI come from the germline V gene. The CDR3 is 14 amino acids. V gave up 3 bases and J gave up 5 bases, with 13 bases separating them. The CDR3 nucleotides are TGCGCCAGCAGTGAAAACAGGGAATTTTATGGCTACACCTTC. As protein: CASSENREFYGYTF.

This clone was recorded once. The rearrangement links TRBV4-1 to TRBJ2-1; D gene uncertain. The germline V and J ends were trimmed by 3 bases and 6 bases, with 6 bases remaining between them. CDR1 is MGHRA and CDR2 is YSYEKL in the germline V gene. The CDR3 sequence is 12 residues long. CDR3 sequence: CASSHGSNEQFF. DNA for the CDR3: TGCGCCAGCAGCCACGGATCCAATGAGCAGTTCTTC.

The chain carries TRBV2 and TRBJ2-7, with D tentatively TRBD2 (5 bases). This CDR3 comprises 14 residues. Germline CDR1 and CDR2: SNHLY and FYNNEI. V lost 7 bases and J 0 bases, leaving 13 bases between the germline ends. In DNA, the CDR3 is TGTGCCAGCACGAGGATTACTAGCTCCTACGAGCAGTACTTC. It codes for CASTRITSSYEQYF.

The DNA of the CDR3 is TGTGCCAGCAGCGAGGGCGCAGGGAAGTTCACAGATACGCAGTATTTT. Residues: CASSEGAGKFTDTQYF. The genes are TRBV2 and TRBJ2-3; the D call may be TRBD1 or TRBD2 (5 bases each). The germline gives CDR1 SNHLY, CDR2 FYNNEI. This CDR3 contains 16 residues. Trimming shortened V by 6 bases and J by 2 bases, and 18 bases separated the two germline ends.

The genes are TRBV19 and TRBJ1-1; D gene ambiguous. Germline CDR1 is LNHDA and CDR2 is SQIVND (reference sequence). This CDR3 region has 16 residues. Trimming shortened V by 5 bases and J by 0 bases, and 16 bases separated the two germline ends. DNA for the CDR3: TGTGCCAGTAGTCCAGGCCCGAGGGCCATGAACACTGAAGCTTTCTTT. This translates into CASSPGPRAMNTEAFF. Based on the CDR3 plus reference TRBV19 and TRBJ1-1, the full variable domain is DGGITQSPKYLFRKEGQNVTLSCEQNLNHDAMYWYRQDPGQGLRLIYYSQIVNDFQKGDIAEGYSVSREKKESFPLTVTSAQKNPTAFYLCASSPGPRAMNTEAFFGQGTRLTVV.

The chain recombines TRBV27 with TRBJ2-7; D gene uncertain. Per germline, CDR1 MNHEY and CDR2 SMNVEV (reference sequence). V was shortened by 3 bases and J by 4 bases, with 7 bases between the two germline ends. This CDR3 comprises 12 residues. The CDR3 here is CASSFVGYEQYF. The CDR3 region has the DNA TGTGCCAGCAGTTTCGTCGGATACGAGCAGTACTTC.

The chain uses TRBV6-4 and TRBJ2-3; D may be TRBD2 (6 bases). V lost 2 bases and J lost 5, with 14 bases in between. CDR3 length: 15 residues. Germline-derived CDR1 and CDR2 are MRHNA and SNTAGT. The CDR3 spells CASSDDGGAGDTQYF. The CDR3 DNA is TGTGCCAGCAGTGACGATGGAGGGGCGGGAGATACGCAGTATTTT.

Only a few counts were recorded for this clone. CDR3 DNA: TGTGCCAGCAGCTTAGCGACAGGTCACTCCTACGAGCAGTACTTC. It specifies CASSLATGHSYEQYF. The chain employs TRBV7-9 and TRBJ2-7; possibly TRBD1 for D (6 bases). The V gene's germline CDR1 is SEHNR and CDR2 FQNEAQ (reference sequence). The CDR3 is 15 amino acids. Trimming took 0 bases from V and 0 from J, leaving 9 bases between them.

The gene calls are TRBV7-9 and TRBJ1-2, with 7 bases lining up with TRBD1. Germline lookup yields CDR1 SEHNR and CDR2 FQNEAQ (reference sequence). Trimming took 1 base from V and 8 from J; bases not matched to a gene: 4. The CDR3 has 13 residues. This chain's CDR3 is CASSLEQGQGYTF. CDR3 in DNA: TGTGCCAGCAGCTTAGAACAGGGGCAAGGCTACACCTTC.

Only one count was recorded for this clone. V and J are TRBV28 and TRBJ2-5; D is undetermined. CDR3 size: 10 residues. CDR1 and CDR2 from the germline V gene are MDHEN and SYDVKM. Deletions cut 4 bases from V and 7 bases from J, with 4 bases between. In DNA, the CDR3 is TGTGCCAGCAGTTACGGGACCCAGTACTTC. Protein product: CASSYGTQYF.

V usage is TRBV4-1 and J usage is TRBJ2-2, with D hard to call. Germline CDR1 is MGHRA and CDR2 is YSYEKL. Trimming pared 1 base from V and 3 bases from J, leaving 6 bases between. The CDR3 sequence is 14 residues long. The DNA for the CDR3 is TGCGCCAGCAGCCAAGGGCAGGACACCGGGGAGCTGTTTTTT. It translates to CASSQGQDTGELFF.

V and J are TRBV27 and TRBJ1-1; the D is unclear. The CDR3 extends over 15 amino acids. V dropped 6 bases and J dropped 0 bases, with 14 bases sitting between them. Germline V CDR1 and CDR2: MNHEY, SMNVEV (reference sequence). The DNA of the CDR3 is TGTGCCAGCAGCTTCATAAGGACTGTGAACACTGAAGCTTTCTTT. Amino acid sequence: CASSFIRTVNTEAFF.

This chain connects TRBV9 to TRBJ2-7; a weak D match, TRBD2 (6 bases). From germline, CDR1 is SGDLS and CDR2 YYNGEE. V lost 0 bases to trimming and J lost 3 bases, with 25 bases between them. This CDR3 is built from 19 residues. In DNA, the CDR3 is TGTGCCAGCAGCGTAGGTTTAGTAGGAGGAGGGAAGGAGGACTACGAGCAGTACTTC. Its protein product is CASSVGLVGGGKEDYEQYF. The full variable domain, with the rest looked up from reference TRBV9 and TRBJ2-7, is DSGVTQTPKHLITATGQRVTLRCSPRSGDLSVYWYQQSLDQGLQFLIQYYNGEERAKGNILERFSAQQFPDLHSELNLSSLELGDSALYFCASSVGLVGGGKEDYEQYFGPGTRLTVT.

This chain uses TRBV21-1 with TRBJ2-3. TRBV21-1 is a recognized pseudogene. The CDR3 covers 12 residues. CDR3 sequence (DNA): TGTGCCAGCAGCAAAGGTACCTATACGCAGTATTTT. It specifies CASSKGTYTQYF.

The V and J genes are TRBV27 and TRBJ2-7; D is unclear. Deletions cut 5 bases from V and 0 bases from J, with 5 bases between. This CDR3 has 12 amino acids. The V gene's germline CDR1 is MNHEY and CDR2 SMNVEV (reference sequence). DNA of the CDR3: TGTGCCAGCAGTGGGGACTCCTACGAGCAGTACTTC. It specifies CASSGDSYEQYF.

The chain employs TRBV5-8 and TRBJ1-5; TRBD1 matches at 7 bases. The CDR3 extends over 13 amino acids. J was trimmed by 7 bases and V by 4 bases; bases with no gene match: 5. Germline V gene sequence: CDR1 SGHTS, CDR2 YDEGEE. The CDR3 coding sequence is TGTGCCAGCAGCGCAGGGGGGAAACAGCCCCAGCATTTT. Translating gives CASSAGGKQPQHF.

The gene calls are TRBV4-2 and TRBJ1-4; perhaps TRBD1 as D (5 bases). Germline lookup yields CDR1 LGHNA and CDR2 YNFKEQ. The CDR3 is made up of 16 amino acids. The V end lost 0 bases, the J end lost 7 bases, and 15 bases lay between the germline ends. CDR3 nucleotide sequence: TGTGCCAGCAGCCAAGATGCCGGACATCAGGGTGAAAAACTGTTTTTT. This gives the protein CASSQDAGHQGEKLFF.

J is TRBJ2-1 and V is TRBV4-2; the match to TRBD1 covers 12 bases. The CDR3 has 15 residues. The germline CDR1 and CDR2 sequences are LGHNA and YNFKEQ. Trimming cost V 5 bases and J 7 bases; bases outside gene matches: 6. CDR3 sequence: CASSSRDRGRNEQFF. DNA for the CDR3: TGTGCCAGCAGCTCCCGGGACAGGGGGCGTAATGAGCAGTTCTTC.